This record concerns one TCR beta chain sequence. The antigen it recognizes is unknown. Base qualities are missing; no much larger clone stands one base away. Looking up the germline V gene yields CDR1 MNHEY and CDR2 SVGAGI. Reading from cysteine to phenylalanine, the CDR3 counts 14 amino acids. The kept DNA is CDR3 alone, 42 bases in frame from the first base. V is clipped by 6 bases and J by 2 bases, and the sequence between their germline boundaries is 12 bases long. TCRbeta CDR3 regions were amplified from genomic DNA by means of the immunoSEQ Assay, a bias-controlled multiplex PCR. As for how the authors treated the data: The number of nucleated cells in each sample was estimated from the amplification of reference gene primers within the assay. To quantify the absolute abundance of each unique TCRbeta CDR3 rearrangement, sequence reads were collapsed and filtered. For each sample, productive Simpson clonality was calculated by taking the square root of Simpson's diversity index across productive rearrangements. This is the immuneACCESS table as TCRdb keeps it, with only in-frame sequences that have V and J called. A part of the clones is gone; compared with another copy, unresolved V genes explain less than half, and the rest is unexplained. The V and J calls and clone size come from that table; D and trimming were worked out from the DNA. In all, the sample holds 250,000 or so clones, and approximately 86% of those were seen once. The ten largest clones add up to roughly 5.5% of the sample.

The sample belongs to a study of blood T cell repertoires in COVID-19 (dated by TCRdb to the early 2020s). Turning to the overall study: Samples from collaborators originated in the United States, Italy and Spain and spanned both the acute and convalescent phases of COVID-19. The material from the prospective study consisted of cDNA or gDNA derived from T cells, B-cell-depleted T cells, or PBMCs. Deeply sampled blood TCRbeta repertoires from subjects exposed to, actively infected with, or recovered from COVID-19 were included in the dataset. The repertoires were released in a freely available public database meant as a resource for research on the immune response to SARS-CoV-2. Samples were obtained from the ongoing ImmuneRACE study (first 160 participants) and from approximately 1,200 subjects provided by 6 global collaborators. The sample metadata nearly always contained a de-identified subject ID, COVID-19 status, age in years and sex. HLA class I and class II types, where available, came from metadata supplied by the sample provider rather than from assay-based typing.

Study-wide findings and limitations: How much clinical and demographic metadata was included differed by source and by participant, and the metadata was provided uncurated.

The collaborating institutions used their own protocols to collect whole blood in K2EDTA tubes. For TCRbeta analysis, collaborators shipped samples in one of three forms: frozen whole blood, isolated PBMCs, or DNA extracted from either of those sample types. Recombination linked TRBV6-5 to TRBJ2-3; the D gene is possibly TRBD2, with 7 bases matching. The specimen sequenced was peripheral blood. This receptor was identified in a human donor in a cohort sampled during active COVID-19. Here is the DNA: TGTGCCAGCAGGGGGGGGCCCTACACAGATACGCAGTATTTT. Translated, it gives CASRGGPYTDTQYF.